Shown below are 22 T cell receptor beta chains from a single sample sequenced in a study of radiotherapy plus CTLA-4 blockade in lung cancer (dated by TCRdb to the late 2010s). Receptor amplification or capture employed the immunoSEQ multiplex PCR assay. The table was pulled from immuneACCESS by TCRdb, which kept in-frame rearrangements only. Such tables lose some clones; where checked, under half of the loss comes from unresolved V genes, and the rest has no known cause. The sample data list more than 40,000 clones, and roughly two thirds of these were observed just once. The ten top clones hold roughly 25% of the sample. The sample was peripheral blood, taken from a patient treated with radiotherapy plus ipilimumab. Receptors were obtained from a human donor with non-small cell lung cancer who had a partial response to radiotherapy plus ipilimumab.

The chain couples TRBV7-2 to TRBJ1-2; possible D gene TRBD1, 5 bases. The V end lost 3 bases, the J end lost 8 bases, and 7 bases lay between the germline ends. CDR3 length equals 11 residues. From germline, CDR1 is SGHTA and CDR2 FQGNSA. Here the CDR3 reads CASSLGGGYTF. The CDR3 nucleotides are TGTGCCAGCAGCTTGGGGGGGGGCTACACCTTC.

This chain uses TRBV7-3 with TRBJ2-3; 11 bases are shared with TRBD1. Germline V gene lookup returns CDR1 SGHTA and CDR2 FQGTGA. Trimming at V came to 8 bases and at J to 4 bases, leaving 5 bases not matched to a gene. The CDR3 length is 14 residues. This CDR3 is CASQDRGRADTQYF. The CDR3 nucleotides are TGTGCCAGCCAGGACAGGGGGCGCGCAGATACGCAGTATTTT.

The J gene is TRBJ2-1, the V gene TRBV11-2, with a possible D match to TRBD2 (7 bases). This CDR3 spans 17 amino acids. Germline V gene data show CDR1 as SGHAT and CDR2 as FQNNGV. V lost 5 bases, J lost 3 bases, and 20 bases lay in between. CDR3 sequence: CASSRRGGGGGYNEQFF. As DNA, the CDR3 is TGTGCCAGCAGCCGAAGGGGCGGCGGGGGCGGCTACAATGAGCAGTTCTTC.

The chain recombines TRBV20-1 with TRBJ2-7; perhaps TRBD1 as D (6 bases). This CDR3 is built from 11 residues. V lost 2 bases to trimming and J lost 4 bases, with 6 bases between them. Germline lookup yields CDR1 DFQATT and CDR2 SNEGSKA (reference sequence). The CDR3 coding sequence is TGCAGTGCTAGACAGGGGTACGAGCAGTACTTC. As protein: CSARQGYEQYF.

In DNA, the CDR3 is TGTGCCAGCAGCGTAGGCCCCGAGAAGACCCAGTACTTC. The encoded protein is CASSVGPEKTQYF. The chain employs TRBV9 and TRBJ2-5; D call uncertain. V lost 0 bases to trimming and J lost 6 bases, with 9 bases between them. Germline assignment: CDR1 SGDLS and CDR2 YYNGEE. The CDR3 consists of 13 residues.

J is TRBJ1-2 and V is TRBV30; TRBD1 matches at 12 bases. Germline trimming cut 1 base from V and 12 bases from J; bases unmatched to any gene: 12. This CDR3 contains 15 residues. CDR1 and CDR2 from the germline V gene are GTSNPN and SVGIG (reference sequence). The CDR3 reads CAWSGRDRGLGANTF. The CDR3 bases are TGTGCCTGGAGTGGACGGGACAGGGGGCTGGGGGCCAACACCTTC.

In its sample, this clone was seen a few times. The V gene is TRBV7-2, the J gene TRBJ2-5, with D uncertain. The germline CDR1 and CDR2 sequences are SGHTA and FQGNSA. The CDR3 has 14 amino acids. The V and J ends lost 6 bases and 2 bases respectively, with 13 bases between them. As DNA, the CDR3 is TGTGCCAGCAGTCCTCAGGTGCCTCAAGAGACCCAGTACTTC. This translates into CASSPQVPQETQYF.

A word on this clone: Other nucleotide sequences in the sample specify the same CDR3. The rearrangement links TRBV14 to TRBJ2-2; no reliable D call. In germline, CDR1 is SGHDN, CDR2 FVKESK. The germline V and J ends were trimmed by 1 base and 5 bases, with 11 bases remaining between them. This CDR3 contains 15 residues. This chain's CDR3 is CASSQVYGATGELFF. The CDR3 bases are TGTGCCAGCAGCCAAGTCTACGGAGCAACCGGGGAGCTGTTTTTT.

The chain links TRBV5-6 to TRBJ1-4; 10 nucleotides align to TRBD1. From germline, CDR1 is SGHDT and CDR2 YYEEEE. The CDR3 runs 13 residues. Unmatched junction bases numbered 4, after V lost 4 bases and J lost 10 bases. The DNA for the CDR3 is TGTGCCAGCAGCCGGGACAGGGGCGGAAAACTGTTTTTT. It codes for CASSRDRGGKLFF.

The V call is TRBV18, the J call TRBJ1-2; 10 bases map to TRBD1. The CDR3 totals 16 residues. J was trimmed by 7 bases and V by 1 base; bases with no gene match: 9. CDR1 KGHSH and CDR2 LQKENI come from the germline V gene. CDR3 amino acids: CASSPRGDRGVFGYTF. The CDR3 coding sequence is TGTGCCAGCTCACCACGCGGGGACAGGGGCGTGTTTGGCTACACCTTC.

There are a few counts of this clone. The rearrangement joins TRBV5-6 to TRBJ2-7; 7 positions agree with TRBD1. The CDR3 extends over 16 amino acids. The germline CDR1 and CDR2 sequences are SGHDT and YYEEEE. After removal of 0 bases from V and 3 bases from J, the junction contained 9 bases not matched to a gene. CDR3 sequence (DNA): TGTGCCAGCAGCTTGGCCAGGGGGATTTGGCGCTACGAGCAGTACTTC. Translating gives CASSLARGIWRYEQYF.

The count of this clone is one. The V and J genes are TRBV5-1 and TRBJ2-1, with 8 bases that match TRBD1. The length of the CDR3 is 14 residues. The V gene's germline CDR1 is SGHRS and CDR2 YFSETQ. V gave up 4 bases and J gave up 5 bases; unmatched junction bases: 5. In DNA, the CDR3 is TGCGCCAGCAGCCCTGGACAGGGAAACAATGAGCAGTTCTTC. Its translation: CASSPGQGNNEQFF.

The chain couples TRBV12-5 to TRBJ1-1, with a possible D match to TRBD1 (6 bases). V shed 6 bases and J shed 0 bases, with 14 bases lying between them. This CDR3 region has 15 residues. Germline lookup yields CDR1 LGHNT and CDR2 FRNRAP. CDR3 in amino acids: CASGRTDHMNTEAFF. Here the CDR3 DNA reads TGTGCTAGTGGCAGGACAGACCATATGAACACTGAAGCTTTCTTT.

This clone turned up a few times. The chain combines TRBV6-1 with TRBJ1-5, with D possibly matching TRBD1 (6 bases). Trimming shortened V by 5 bases and J by 1 base, and 12 bases separated the two germline ends. The CDR3 covers 15 residues. CDR1 and CDR2 (germline): MNHNS, SASEGT. This CDR3 is CASSTQGSSNQPQHF. The CDR3 DNA reads TGTGCCAGCAGTACACAGGGATCGAGCAATCAGCCCCAGCATTTT.

This clone rates as medium-sized. The CDR3 DNA reads as TGTGCCAGCAGCTCCCAGACAGGTTCCCGAGCGGGGGGCTACACCTTC. Amino acids: CASSSQTGSRAGGYTF. The J gene is TRBJ1-2, the V gene TRBV7-3; D possibly corresponds to TRBD1 (6 bases). CDR1 is SGHTA and CDR2 is FQGTGA in the germline V gene. The CDR3 has 16 amino acids. Trimming cost V 4 bases and J 8 bases, with 23 bases left between them.

V gene TRBV7-8 combines with J gene TRBJ1-6, with a weak D call TRBD1 (5 bases). V shed 4 bases and J shed 8 bases, with 18 bases lying between them. The CDR3 has 16 amino acids. Germline CDR1 SGHVS, CDR2 FQNEAQ. DNA for the CDR3: TGTGCCAGCAGCTCCTCAGGGATTTTTGGGTATTCACCCCTCCACTTT. Its protein is CASSSSGIFGYSPLHF.

The rearrangement uses TRBV9 and TRBJ1-5; 12 bases align to TRBD1. The J segment lost 6 bases and the V segment lost 4 bases, leaving 8 bases of the junction unmatched. This CDR3 comprises 16 residues. In germline, CDR1 is SGDLS, CDR2 YYNGEE. CDR3: CASSPGTGGQSQPQHF. In nucleotides, the CDR3 is TGTGCCAGCAGCCCAGGGACAGGGGGCCAGAGTCAGCCCCAGCATTTT.

This chain uses TRBV6-5 with TRBJ2-2; D perhaps matches TRBD2 (5 bases). The germline V gene has CDR1 MNHEY and CDR2 SVGAGI. The CDR3 consists of 12 residues. The V gene lost 6 bases and the J gene lost 5 bases, with 7 bases spanning the gap. The CDR3 region is CASRTTTGELFF. In DNA, the CDR3 is TGTGCCAGCAGGACTACTACCGGGGAGCTGTTTTTT.

The chain joins TRBV9 to TRBJ2-1, with 7 bases matching TRBD1. V shed 0 bases, J shed 4 bases, and the junction held 16 bases outside the gene matches. The CDR3 totals 19 residues. Germline V CDR1 and CDR2: SGDLS, YYNGEE. Here the CDR3 reads CASSVGLAWIGGHYNEQFF. In nucleotides, the CDR3 is TGTGCCAGCAGCGTAGGCCTAGCTTGGATAGGGGGCCATTACAATGAGCAGTTCTTC.

This clone was counted a few times. Other DNA sequences of this sample code for an identical CDR3. CDR3 sequence: CASSYSRGGSDGYTF. CDR3 nucleotides: TGTGCCAGCAGTTACTCGAGGGGGGGGAGTGATGGCTACACCTTC. The V gene is TRBV6-5, the J gene TRBJ1-2, with D possibly TRBD1 on 6 matching bases. CDR1 and CDR2 (germline): MNHEY, SVGAGI. Trimming cost V 0 bases and J 6 bases, with 14 bases left between them. The length of the CDR3 is 15 residues.

The V call is TRBV7-8, the J call TRBJ2-5; D possibly corresponds to TRBD1 (6 bases). TRBJ2-7 explains the end of the DNA better; the J call may be wrong. CDR1 and CDR2 from the germline V gene are SGHVS and FQNEAQ. The CDR3 spans 13 residues. As DNA, the CDR3 is TGTGCCAGCACTTTGGACAGAAGCTACGAGCAGTACTTC. Translated, it gives CASTLDRSYEQYF.

This clone was picked up many times. This sequence joins TRBV27 and TRBJ2-5, with 11 positions matching TRBD2. The CDR3 spans 15 residues. Germline CDR1 is MNHEY and CDR2 is SMNVEV (reference sequence). V lost 5 bases to trimming and J lost 4 bases; unmatched junction nucleotides: 6. The CDR3 is CASSIAGGTSETQYF. DNA of the CDR3: TGTGCCAGCAGTATAGCGGGGGGGACGTCAGAGACCCAGTACTTC.